This TCR beta chain was sequenced in a study of T cells expressing NK-cell markers. Study context: Sorted CD3+CD56+NKG2C+, CD3+CD56+NKG2C- and CD3+CD56-NKG2C+ T cells supplied TCR beta repertoires. Eight donors were sequenced, seven testing HCMV-seropositive and one testing seronegative. Study-level results: In a handful of donors, dominant CD3+CD56+NKG2C+ clones formed about 1.0-7.5% of CD8+ cells.

The CDR3 loop spans 15 amino acids. Looked up from germline, CDR1 is SGDLS and CDR2 is YYNGEE. TCRdb reanalyzed the 5' RACE reads, giving one entry per CDR3 protein sequence and no DNA. The listing records 300,000 or so distinct CDR3 sequences. Notes on this clonotype: Its target is unknown.

This rearrangement joins TRBV9 to TRBJ2-3; TCRdb outputs TRBD2, but without DNA this stays unchecked. The specimen was blood T cells: a sorted CD56 or NKG2C T cell subset, CD4+ or CD8+ T cells, or bulk PBMC T cells (not recorded which). The clonotype was recovered from a woman between 18 and 70 years old in good health. This CDR3 is CASSVEGLTTDTQYF. The whole variable domain, filled in from reference TRBV9 and TRBJ2-3, reads DSGVTQTPKHLITATGQRVTLRCSPRSGDLSVYWYQQSLDQGLQFLIQYYNGEERAKGNILERFSAQQFPDLHSELNLSSLELGDSALYFCASSVEGLTTDTQYFGPGTRLTVL.